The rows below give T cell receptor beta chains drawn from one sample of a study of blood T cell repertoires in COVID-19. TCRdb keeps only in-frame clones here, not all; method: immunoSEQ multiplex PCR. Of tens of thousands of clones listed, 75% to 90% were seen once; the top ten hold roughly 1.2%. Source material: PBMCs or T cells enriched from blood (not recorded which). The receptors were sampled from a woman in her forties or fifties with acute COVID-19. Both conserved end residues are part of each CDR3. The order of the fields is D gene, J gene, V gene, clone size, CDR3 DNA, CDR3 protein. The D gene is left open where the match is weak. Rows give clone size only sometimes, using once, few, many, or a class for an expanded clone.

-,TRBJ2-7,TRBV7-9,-,TGTGCCAGCAGCTTACTCCCCTACGAGCAGTACTTC,CASSLLPYEQYF
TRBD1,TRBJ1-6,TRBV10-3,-,TGTGCCATCAGTGAGTCCAGGGGGCGGCAAGTTTCACCCCTCCACTTT,CAISESRGRQVSPLHF
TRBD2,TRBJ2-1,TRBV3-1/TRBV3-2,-,TGTGCCAGCAGCCAGGGGGAGGGGTGGAATGAGCAGTTCTTC,CASSQGEGWNEQFF
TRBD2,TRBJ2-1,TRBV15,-,TGTGCCACCAGCGGCTTGACTAGCGGGGCAAACAATGAGCAGTTCTTC,CATSGLTSGANNEQFF
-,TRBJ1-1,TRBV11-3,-,TGTGCCAGCAGCTCAAGGGGGGGCGTCGGGGCTTTCTTT,CASSSRGGVGAFF
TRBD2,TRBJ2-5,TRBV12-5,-,TGTGCTAGTGGTTTCTCCCCGCGACTAGCGGGATCTCAAGAGACCCAGTACTTC,CASGFSPRLAGSQETQYF
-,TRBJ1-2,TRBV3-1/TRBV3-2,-,TGTGCCAGCAGCCAAGACGGTAACTATGGCTACACCTTC,CASSQDGNYGYTF
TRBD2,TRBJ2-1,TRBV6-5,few,TGTGCCAGCAGTTACACGACTAGCGGGGCCTACAATGAGCAGTTCTTC,CASSYTTSGAYNEQFF
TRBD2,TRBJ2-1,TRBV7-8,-,TGTGCCAGCAGCCCGAGGACTAGCTTATACAATGAGCAGTTCTTC,CASSPRTSLYNEQFF
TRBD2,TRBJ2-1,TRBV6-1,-,TGTGCCAGCAGTGAGGGAGCGGGGTGGAATGAGCAGTTCTTC,CASSEGAGWNEQFF
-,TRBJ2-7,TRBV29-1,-,TGCAGCGTGCGAATTAGCGGTCCCGGGGGCGAGCAGTACTTC,CSVRISGPGGEQYF
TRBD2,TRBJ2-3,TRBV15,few,TGTGCCACCAGCAGAACTAGCGGGAATCCCACAGATACGCAGTATTTT,CATSRTSGNPTDTQYF
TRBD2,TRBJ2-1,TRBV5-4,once,TGTGCCAGCAGCCATCCCGGGAGCGGGAGGACCTACAATGAGCAGTTCTTC,CASSHPGSGRTYNEQFF
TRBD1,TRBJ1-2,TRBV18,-,TGTGCCAGCTCACCCCCGACAGGGGTAAGCTATGGCTACACCTTC,CASSPPTGVSYGYTF
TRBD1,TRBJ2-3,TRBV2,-,TGTGCCAGCAGCTACCAGGGGACAGAGAGCACAGATACGCAGTATTTT,CASSYQGTESTDTQYF
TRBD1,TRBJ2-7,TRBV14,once,TGTGCCAGCAGCAAGGGACAGGGGAGTGGGGCCGAGCAGTACTTC,CASSKGQGSGAEQYF
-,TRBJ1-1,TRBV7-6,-,TGTGCCAGCAGCCCCCCGGGCAGGGGAAACACTGAAGCTTTCTTT,CASSPPGRGNTEAFF
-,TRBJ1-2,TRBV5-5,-,TGTGCCAGCAGCCTAGGGGGATACTATGGCTACACCTTC,CASSLGGYYGYTF
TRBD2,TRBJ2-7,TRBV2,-,TGTGCCAGCAGTGAAGCTCGACTAGCGGGTCCCTACTACGAGCAGTACTTC,CASSEARLAGPYYEQYF
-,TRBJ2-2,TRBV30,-,TGTGCCTGGAGTCCCCCGAGGGGGGAGCTGTTTTTT,CAWSPPRGELFF
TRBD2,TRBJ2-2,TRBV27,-,TGTGCCAGCAGTTTAGCAGCGGGGTGGGTAAACGGGGAGCTGTTTTTT,CASSLAAGWVNGELFF
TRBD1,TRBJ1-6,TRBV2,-,TGTGCCAGCAGACTCCGACAGGGAGGAAATTCACCCCTCCACTTT,CASRLRQGGNSPLHF
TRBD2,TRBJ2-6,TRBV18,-,TGTGCCAGCTCGATGATGGATTGGGGAGCGGGAGGGCCTCTCACCGGGGCCAACGTCCTGACTTTC,CASSMMDWGAGGPLTGANVLTF
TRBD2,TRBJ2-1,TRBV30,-,TGTGCCTGGATTGCGGGAGGACGGTCCTACAATGAGCAGTTCTTC,CAWIAGGRSYNEQFF
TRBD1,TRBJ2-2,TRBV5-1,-,TGCGCCAGCGCCTCAGGGGGCTGGACCGGGGAGCTGTTTTTT,CASASGGWTGELFF
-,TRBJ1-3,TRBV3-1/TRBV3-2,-,TGTGCCAGCAGCCAAGCTGTGGCAACCGCTGGAAACACCATATATTTT,CASSQAVATAGNTIYF
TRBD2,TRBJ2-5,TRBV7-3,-,TGTGCCAGCAGCTTAACGGGAGGGAGTTTAGAGACCCAGTACTTC,CASSLTGGSLETQYF
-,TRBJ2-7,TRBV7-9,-,TGTGCCAGCATCTCGACAGCAACCTACGAGCAGTACTTC,CASISTATYEQYF
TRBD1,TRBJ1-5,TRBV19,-,TGTGCCAGTAGTATTGGGACAGCCCGAAATCAGCCCCAGCATTTT,CASSIGTARNQPQHF
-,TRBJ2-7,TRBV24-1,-,TGTGCCACCAGTGATTTGCGGAGTAACGACGAGCAGTACTTC,CATSDLRSNDEQYF
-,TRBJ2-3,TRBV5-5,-,TGTGCCAGCAGCTTGGAAACTAGATCCGACCGATATTACACAGATACGCAGTATTTT,CASSLETRSDRYYTDTQYF
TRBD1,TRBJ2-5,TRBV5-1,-,TGCGCCAGCAGCCTGGACAGGGGATCATCAGAGACCCAGTACTTC,CASSLDRGSSETQYF
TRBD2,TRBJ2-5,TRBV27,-,TGTGCCAGCAGTTTCGGGGCTAGCGGGAATACACAGACCCAGTACTTC,CASSFGASGNTQTQYF
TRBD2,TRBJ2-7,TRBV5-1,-,TGCGCCAGCAGCCTTGGGACTAGCGGGGTACTTTACGAGCAGTACTTC,CASSLGTSGVLYEQYF
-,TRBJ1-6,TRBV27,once,TGTGCCAGCTGGGGAGGGGGGTATAATTCACCCCTCCACTTT,CASWGGGYNSPLHF
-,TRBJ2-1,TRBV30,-,TGTGCCTGGAGTGTAGGACAGAACGACTACAATGAGCAGTTCTTC,CAWSVGQNDYNEQFF